The rows below give T cell receptor beta chains drawn from one sample of a study of shared clonotypes between healthy human individuals. The data were produced by immunoSEQ multiplex PCR, yet TCRdb's version contains in-frame clones alone and is incomplete. The sample has some 2,100,000 clones; roughly 95% are singletons. Sequencing was done on a sample of naive CD4+ T cells sorted from blood. These receptors originate from a man between 18 and 35 years old in good health. The CDR3 runs from the conserved cysteine through the conserved F or W. Each record gives: clone size, D gene, J gene, V gene, CDR3 DNA, CDR3 protein. A D gene is named only where the DNA matches it firmly. Size is stated for part of the rows, as once, few or many counts, or as a class when the clone is expanded.

>NA|TRBD1|TRBJ2-1|TRBV7-3
TGTGCCAGCAGCGCCGGGACAGGGAAGGGCAATGAGCAGTTCTTC
CASSAGTGKGNEQFF
>NA|TRBD2|TRBJ2-7|TRBV5-1
TGCGCCAGCAGCTCAAAGACTAGCGGGGGCTACGAGCAGTACTTC
CASSSKTSGGYEQYF
>NA|TRBD1|TRBJ1-6|TRBV10-2
TGCGCCAGCTCCAGGGGGCCTAATTCACCCCTCCACTTT
CASSRGPNSPLHF
>NA|TRBD1|TRBJ2-5|TRBV5-1
TGCGCCAGCAGCTTGGTGGGACAGGACCAAGAGACCCAGTACTTC
CASSLVGQDQETQYF
>NA|TRBD1|TRBJ1-2|TRBV7-2
TGTGCCAGCAGCTTAGCGGGACAGGCTAACTATGGCTACACCTTC
CASSLAGQANYGYTF
>NA|NA|TRBJ2-3|TRBV7-9
TGTGCCAGCAGCTTAGTTGGGGTCGCTAGCACAGATACGCAGTATTTT
CASSLVGVASTDTQYF
>NA|NA|TRBJ2-5|TRBV15
TGTGCCACCAGCATTAACCGGTTAGAGAGGGGTGGAGAGACCCAGTACTTC
CATSINRLERGGETQYF
>few|TRBD1|TRBJ1-1|TRBV18
TGTGCCAGCTCACTAAAAGAGACAGGGAGTACTGAAGCTTTCTTT
CASSLKETGSTEAFF
>NA|NA|TRBJ1-1|TRBV5-1
TGCGCCAGCAGCTTGGCCTTAGGGGAGAACACTGAAGCTTTCTTT
CASSLALGENTEAFF
>NA|NA|TRBJ2-3|TRBV7-2
TGTGCCAGCAGCTTAAGGAGGGGCACAGATACGCAGTATTTT
CASSLRRGTDTQYF
>NA|TRBD2|TRBJ2-3|TRBV28
TGTGCCAGCAGTTTAGCGGGGGGCCCCAAGGATACGCAGTATTTT
CASSLAGGPKDTQYF
>NA|NA|TRBJ1-1|TRBV30
TGTGCCTGGACTATCGACCTGAACACTGAAGCTTTCTTT
CAWTIDLNTEAFF
>NA|NA|TRBJ1-3|TRBV6-1
TGTGCCAGCAGTGAATTTGGGATCTCTGGAAACACCATATATTTT
CASSEFGISGNTIYF
>NA|TRBD2|TRBJ2-7|TRBV9
TGTGCCAGCAGCCGGGAGGGGGGTACGGAGCAGTACTTC
CASSREGGTEQYF
>NA|NA|TRBJ1-1|TRBV4-2
TGTGCCAGCAGCCAACCGCCCGGAAGTGAGAAAGAAGCTTTCTTT
CASSQPPGSEKEAFF
>NA|NA|TRBJ2-3|TRBV7-2
TGTGCCAGCAGCCCAAAGTGGGGCACAGATACGCAGTATTTT
CASSPKWGTDTQYF
>NA|TRBD1|TRBJ2-7|TRBV6-1
TGTGCCAGCATTCCTTTGACAGGGGGCTCCTACGAGCAGTACTTC
CASIPLTGGSYEQYF
>NA|TRBD2|TRBJ2-3|TRBV19
TGTGCCAGTAGTAGGGATCCTAGCGGACCCAGCACAGATACGCAGTATTTT
CASSRDPSGPSTDTQYF
>NA|NA|TRBJ2-7|TRBV6-6
TGTGCCAGCAAGAAACAGGGGGGGTCCTACGAGCAGTACTTC
CASKKQGGSYEQYF
>NA|NA|TRBJ1-5|TRBV7-2
TGTGCCAGCAGCTTAATTGGGGGATGGCAGCCCCAGCATTTT
CASSLIGGWQPQHF